The TCR beta chain described here comes from a study of cytomegalovirus exposure and HLA in healthy donors (dated by TCRdb to 2017 to 2019). Some background on the complete study: An earlier analysis of 587 of the donors reported approximately 300 Gb of sequence data and roughly 120 million unique TCR beta sequences obtained from some 200 million T cells. An early release that covered fewer than 750 HLA-typed donors contained approximately 300 gigabases of sequencing data and roughly 84 million unique TCR sequences. The genetic ancestry cluster associated with self-reported Caucasian donors included 81% of the roughly 380 genotyped donors. The aim of the study was to test whether cataloging public T cell receptors could identify signatures of past pathogen exposure. Using immunosequencing, the study profiled T cell repertoires from 500 to 800 subjects and related those repertoires to cytomegalovirus serostatus. In addition to the first cohort of roughly 700 subjects, a separate validation cohort of under 150 different subjects was used. High-throughput TCR immunosequencing, statistical association of individual TCRs with disease status, and machine learning were combined to predict cytomegalovirus infection status. To study patterns of TCR occurrence, a later analysis re-analyzed previously published TCR beta repertoires from under 750 donors and added high-resolution HLA genotyping. The later analysis used no new phenotypic data to find candidate immune exposures, relying instead on TCR beta sequences and their occurrence across donors. In an earlier analysis of a few hundred of the donors, high-throughput TCR beta sequencing was used to judge whether each TCR beta V gene segment behaved as functional or pseudogenic. Alongside the repertoire data, information on donor age, sex, ethnicity and CMV serostatus was compiled. Genome-wide SNP genotypes for about 60% of the roughly 670 donors were used in a later genetic analysis, which treated that subset as a discovery cohort. All discovery cohort repertoires had been generated using a single sequencing platform. HLA typing included class I and class II loci at four-digit resolution. The number of typed donors differed by locus: roughly 620-630 for A, B, C, DRB1 and DQB1; 522 for DQA1; around 580 for DPA1; and around 470 for DPB1. Five DR-DQ haplotypes were treated as single units for association and clustering because of strong linkage in the cohort. Among a few hundred genotyped donors of the cohort, an average of approximately 240,000 unique TCR beta nucleotide sequences were sequenced per donor, roughly 20% of them non-productive.

Taken from the germline V gene, the CDR1 and CDR2 loops are SGHTA and FQGNSA. Trimming accounts for 1 base at V and 8 bases at J, while the number of junction bases matched to no gene is 12. From cysteine to phenylalanine, the CDR3 is 19 amino acids long. This entry keeps only the CDR3 DNA: 57 bases, framed from base 1. Libraries were made using the immunoSEQ multiplex PCR assay. For the multiplex PCR, a mixture combining 60 forward primers for TCR Vbeta segments and 13 reverse primers for TCR Jbeta segments was used. A multiplex PCR assay on genomic DNA amplified the CDR3 region of rearranged TCR beta genes. On the Illumina HiSeq System, the amplified TCR beta libraries were sequenced as 87-base-pair reads. The source study handled its data this way. In a later analysis, 77 million or so unique TCR beta chains were counted across the roughly 670 repertoires, and roughly 10 million of these chains were shared by at least two donors. A nearest-neighbor algorithm error-corrected the raw reads and collapsed the reads into unique sequences, merging closely related sequences to remove PCR and sequencing errors. Alignment of CDR3 sequences to IMGT reference sequences was used to assign V, D and J gene segments. Each retained sequence needed at least a six-nucleotide match to both a V gene segment and a J gene segment. Rearrangements were classified as productive when the CDR3 lacked stop codons and remained in frame with V and J, and all other rearrangements were classified as non-productive. CDR3 was defined by IMGT convention, running from the second conserved V-encoded cysteine to the conserved J-encoded phenylalanine. The earlier analysis of some 540 of the donors excluded any sequence lacking an unambiguous match to a single V gene segment. In an earlier analysis of several hundred of the donors, a V segment was called functional when productive rearrangements were above 56.7%, and segregating when the standard deviation between donors exceeded 5%. To diagnose cytomegalovirus status from the catalog of TCR beta chain sequences, a statistical classification framework was built. V and J gene assignment, in a later analysis, came from comparing TCR nucleotide sequences with IMGT/GENE-DB human TR gene sequences. Using the TCRdist pipeline, a later analysis assigned CDR3 sequences along with most-parsimonious VDJ recombination scenarios. A later analysis defined each TCR beta chain by its CDR3 amino acid sequence plus V-gene family, and excluded reads lacking a unique V-gene family. To address suspected cross-contamination and a sequencing artifact, a later analysis removed 592 highly shared, low-generation-probability nucleotide sequences. For each public chain, a later analysis derived a clonal expansion index from normalized ranks of inferred template counts within each repertoire. Generation probabilities in a later analysis came from a VDJ recombination model fitted to out-of-frame rearrangements, and those results were checked against IGoR. In a later analysis, hypergeometric tests were used to score TCR-TCR, TCR-HLA and TCR-CMV co-occurrence, with a repertoire-size bias correction applied to TCR pairs. A later analysis estimated false discovery rates by permuting HLA or CMV assignments 20 times. A later analysis grouped co-occurring TCRs with DBSCAN, adding TCRdist sequence similarity when clustering within HLA-allele-positive subsets. Co-occurrence clustering excluded repertoires with fewer than 30,000 or more than 120,000 public chains, plus five with anomalous nucleotide sharing. Not all clones reach the TCRdb copy of this immuneACCESS table, which keeps in-frame sequences only. Checked studies attribute under half of the gap to unresolved V genes and leave the rest unexplained. Clonal size and the V and J genes are those of that table, whereas D and trimming came from the DNA. The sample has 100,000 to 150,000 clones on record, around 76% of them singletons. Approximately 7% of the sample comes from the top ten.

In total, about 650 healthy bone marrow donors made up the cohort. At the time of sampling, all cohort members were nominally healthy, though unrecorded immune exposures were likely present. The donor was CMV seronegative and belonged to the group of more than 300 seronegative cohort members. A peripheral blood sample was provided by each donor, and peripheral blood mononuclear cells were used for TCR beta sequencing. Genomic DNA was extracted from the blood cell samples with the Qiagen DNeasy Blood Extraction Kit. About this clone itself: Its antigen remains unidentified. Base qualities are not provided; no much larger clone lies one nucleotide away.

Paper-wide results and their limitations: In this cohort, only TCR beta chains were sequenced, and detectable features were limited by the absence of alpha or paired-chain data. The classifier was reported to diagnose cytomegalovirus status with high specificity and sensitivity in both the original and validation cohorts. Because HLA typing was unavailable for some donors at each locus, only the typed subset was used in association tests. According to the authors, the approach could potentially be generalized to other disease states and immunological phenotypes. While some public TCRs were present in many individuals, most TCR sequences turned up only very rarely across donors. Some IMGT-functional V segments, including TRBV6-2 and TRBV6-3, could not be distinguished by the 87-base-pair reads and were therefore excluded. An earlier analysis of around 500 of the donors showed that most TCR beta V segments appeared in productive rearrangements either about 87% or about 30% of the time, which broadly matched IMGT annotations. A later genetic analysis reported fewer N-insertions in productive TCRs among donors in an Asian-associated ancestry cluster than the roughly 700-donor mean. Correlated functional status among segregating V segments might be attributable to linkage disequilibrium, but an unknown experimental factor could not be ruled out. A later genetic analysis associated a missense DCLRE1C variant with V-gene and J-gene trimming of TCR beta chains, and an independent cohort replicated the association. According to a later analysis, most CMV-associated TCR beta chains appeared to be HLA-restricted, and the HLA associations seemed to be driven largely by CMV exposure. Presence/absence analyses assumed roughly uniform sequencing depth across donors, an assumption that may not hold. In a later analysis, 16,951 TCR beta sequences were associated with specific HLA alleles at a false discovery rate of 0.05. A group of highly shared sequence variants was considered likely to be a technical artifact of the sequencing pipeline. A total of 150 or so TCR beta chains were listed by the study as associated with cytomegalovirus. Because counts were too low, under 20 rarely observed V segments, including chromosome 9 orphons, were left out of the earlier analysis of 500 to 650 of the donors. According to a later analysis, parvovirus B19, influenza, CMV and Epstein-Barr virus appeared linked to several top co-occurrence clusters. For the cohort, immune exposure information was limited to CMV serostatus. Compared with equally common non-associated chains, HLA-associated TCR beta chains in a later analysis were more clonally expanded and had lower generation probabilities. In a later analysis, TCR association rates were found to vary across HLA loci, with the most associated TCRs seen for DRB1 alleles and the fewest for HLA-C alleles. Strong co-occurrence of HLA alleles, especially DR and DQ, made assigning TCR associations to individual alleles difficult. A further reported finding was that TCR beta sequences accurately predicted the HLA-A and HLA-B alleles for most subjects in the first cohort. In vitro tests confirmed that a few of the cytomegalovirus-associated TCR beta chains recognize cytomegalovirus antigens.

What was sequenced was PBMCs. Here the chain combines TRBV7-2 and TRBJ2-1, with TRBD2 identical over 15 junction bases. This receptor was obtained from a male donor in good health and CMV-seronegative. CDR3 sequence: CASSLGLGLAGGIGDEQFF. The DNA sequence is as follows: TGTGCCAGCAGCTTAGGCTTGGGACTAGCGGGGGGCATTGGCGATGAGCAGTTCTTC.